The rows below give T cell receptor beta chains drawn from one sample of a study of cytomegalovirus exposure and HLA in healthy donors. The assay was immunoSEQ multiplex PCR, and TCRdb's table has in-frame clones only and misses some. The sample holds a few hundred thousand clones, around 90% seen once. The sample taken for sequencing was PBMCs. These receptors came from a girl aged 2 to 9 in good health and CMV-seronegative. Both conserved end residues are part of each CDR3. The order of the fields is V gene, D gene, CDR3 protein. A D gene is named only where the DNA matches it firmly.

v_gene: TRBV7-9; d_gene: TRBD2; CDR3aa: CASSLAASSGSQQYF
v_gene: TRBV7-8; d_gene: -; CDR3aa: CASSYRHEQYF
v_gene: TRBV5-4; d_gene: TRBD1; CDR3aa: CASSVGTGGSRTDTQYF
v_gene: TRBV28; d_gene: TRBD1; CDR3aa: CASSSGTGNYSNQPQHF
v_gene: TRBV13; d_gene: -; CDR3aa: CASSLRQGGETQYF
v_gene: TRBV9; d_gene: -; CDR3aa: CASSATGTYAYEQYF
v_gene: TRBV30; d_gene: TRBD1; CDR3aa: CAWSPRDRGWSTEAFF
v_gene: TRBV18; d_gene: -; CDR3aa: CASSPPNTDTQYF
v_gene: TRBV6-5; d_gene: -; CDR3aa: CASIGVYGYTF
v_gene: TRBV5-4; d_gene: -; CDR3aa: CASSPRNNEQFF
v_gene: TRBV6-1; d_gene: -; CDR3aa: CASSFGENTEAFF
v_gene: TRBV6-5; d_gene: TRBD1; CDR3aa: CASRPGTGGSDTQYF
v_gene: TRBV5-8; d_gene: TRBD1; CDR3aa: CASSPFLQGVGETQYF
v_gene: TRBV25-1; d_gene: TRBD1; CDR3aa: CASSGWTGWGEQYF
v_gene: TRBV9; d_gene: -; CDR3aa: CASSVGYGFTDTQYF
v_gene: TRBV10-3; d_gene: -; CDR3aa: CAIPRTARAAPGANVLTF
v_gene: TRBV29-1; d_gene: -; CDR3aa: CSVTPGVRDTEAFF
v_gene: TRBV9; d_gene: TRBD2; CDR3aa: CASSGGASGSSYEQYF
v_gene: TRBV28; d_gene: TRBD1; CDR3aa: CASKATGVSNQPQHF
v_gene: TRBV27; d_gene: -; CDR3aa: CASRQGGLETQYF
v_gene: TRBV25-1; d_gene: TRBD1; CDR3aa: CASSVGQGVETEAFF
v_gene: TRBV27; d_gene: -; CDR3aa: CASSTGTLYGYTF
v_gene: TRBV7-3; d_gene: TRBD2; CDR3aa: CASSFLAGGYEQYF
v_gene: TRBV7-3; d_gene: TRBD2; CDR3aa: CASSLGAGGHQETQYF
v_gene: TRBV29-1; d_gene: -; CDR3aa: CSVEEIKISSYNEQFF
v_gene: TRBV6-6; d_gene: -; CDR3aa: CASSNRNTEAFF
v_gene: TRBV6-5; d_gene: TRBD1; CDR3aa: CASSRQGGLYGYTF
v_gene: TRBV18; d_gene: TRBD1; CDR3aa: CASSPIGGGDNQPQHF
v_gene: TRBV4-1; d_gene: -; CDR3aa: CASSHPDRIYEQYF
v_gene: TRBV14; d_gene: TRBD2; CDR3aa: CASSHHLAGAEETQYF
v_gene: TRBV2; d_gene: TRBD1; CDR3aa: CASTRTGKYHAGLTNEKLFF
v_gene: TRBV28; d_gene: -; CDR3aa: CASSFRNPNYGYTF
v_gene: TRBV7-2; d_gene: -; CDR3aa: CASSFGDYGYTF
v_gene: TRBV2; d_gene: -; CDR3aa: CASLPKGGGIRNTEAFF
v_gene: TRBV7-8; d_gene: TRBD2; CDR3aa: CASSLTSGKSYEQYF
v_gene: TRBV11-2; d_gene: TRBD2; CDR3aa: CASSKRLAGIYNEQFF
v_gene: TRBV7-3; d_gene: TRBD2; CDR3aa: CASSPGLAGHTDTQYF
v_gene: TRBV29-1; d_gene: TRBD1; CDR3aa: CSVEETGGGYTF
v_gene: TRBV2; d_gene: -; CDR3aa: CASSLLDRREKLFF
v_gene: TRBV19; d_gene: TRBD1; CDR3aa: CASTTGGGQPQHF
v_gene: TRBV6-5; d_gene: -; CDR3aa: CASSYSDSGFGELFF
v_gene: TRBV7-2; d_gene: -; CDR3aa: CASSLFDYYEQYF
v_gene: TRBV6-6; d_gene: TRBD2; CDR3aa: CASSLPRGGGRREQYF
v_gene: TRBV5-5; d_gene: -; CDR3aa: CASSLWPGAYEQYF
v_gene: TRBV6-1; d_gene: -; CDR3aa: CASSDVGRFNQPQHF
v_gene: TRBV5-5; d_gene: -; CDR3aa: CASRRALQETQYF
v_gene: TRBV28; d_gene: -; CDR3aa: CASSLPTGIEQYF
v_gene: TRBV15; d_gene: TRBD2; CDR3aa: CATSRDPQGLVGEQYF
v_gene: TRBV4-2; d_gene: -; CDR3aa: CASSQDWGQAQPQHF
v_gene: TRBV9; d_gene: TRBD2; CDR3aa: CASSRGLVSYEQYF
v_gene: TRBV19; d_gene: TRBD1; CDR3aa: CASSIQGADSPLHF
v_gene: TRBV5-1; d_gene: TRBD2; CDR3aa: CASSYLAGDSYNEQFF
v_gene: TRBV30; d_gene: -; CDR3aa: CAWTAELNTEAFF
v_gene: TRBV7-2; d_gene: -; CDR3aa: CASSRGRGLGDEQFF
v_gene: TRBV28; d_gene: TRBD1; CDR3aa: CASRTTTGVYNEQFF